The T cell receptor (beta chain) under discussion was sequenced for a study of blood T cells in healthy people across ages. Trimming cost V 3 bases and J 1 base, with 17 bases left between them. CDR1 is LNHNV, CDR2 YYDKDF, per germline (reference sequence). This CDR3 contains 17 residues. The authors ran a second PCR of roughly 6 to 12 cycles using a sample-barcoded 5' primer and a J-beta primer mix. A single record per CDR3 protein comes from TCRdb applying MiXCR to the 5' RACE reads. The sample includes 1.5 million to 2 million distinct CDR3 sequences, 39% seen only once; the top ten take 23%. This chain links TRBV15 with TRBJ2-3; perhaps TRBD1 as D (5 bases). The receptor comes from a human donor in good health. The sequenced sample was blood. This chain's CDR3 is CATSRFSGRRGTDTQYF. In DNA, the CDR3 is TGTGCCACCAGCAGGTTTTCAGGGCGCAGGGGCACAGATACGCAGTATTTT.